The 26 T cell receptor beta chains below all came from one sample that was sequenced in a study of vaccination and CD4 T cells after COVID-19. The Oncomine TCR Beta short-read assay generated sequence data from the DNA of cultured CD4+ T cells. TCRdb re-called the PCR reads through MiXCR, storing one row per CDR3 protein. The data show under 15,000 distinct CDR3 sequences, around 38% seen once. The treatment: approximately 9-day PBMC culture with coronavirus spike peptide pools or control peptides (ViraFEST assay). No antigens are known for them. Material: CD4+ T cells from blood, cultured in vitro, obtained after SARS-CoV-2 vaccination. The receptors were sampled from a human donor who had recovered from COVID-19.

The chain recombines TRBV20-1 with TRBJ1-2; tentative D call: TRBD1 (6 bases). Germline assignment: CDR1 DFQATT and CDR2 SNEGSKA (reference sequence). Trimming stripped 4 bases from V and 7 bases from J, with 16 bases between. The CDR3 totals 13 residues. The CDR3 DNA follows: TGCAGTGCTAAGAGCGGCGGGGGCGCTGGCTACACCTTC. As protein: CSAKSGGGAGYTF.

The DNA for the CDR3 is TGTGCCAGCAGTTACTCGTCGGACAGGGCTCGTTCACCCCTCCACTTT. Translating gives CASSYSSDRARSPLHF. V usage is TRBV6-5 and J usage is TRBJ1-6; 8 bases are shared with TRBD1. The CDR3 runs 16 residues. The trim removed 0 bases at V and 9 bases at J, leaving 7 bases unmatched. The germline CDR1 and CDR2 sequences are MNHEY and SVGAGI.

Written as DNA, the CDR3 is TGTGCCAGCAGCACTCCCCCCTCCGGGGGGGATGTTCACGGTACAGATACGCAGTATTTT. Amino acid sequence: CASSTPPSGGDVHGTDTQYF. The chain joins TRBV7-2 to TRBJ2-3, with 8 bases identical to TRBD2. The germline gives CDR1 SGHTA, CDR2 FQGNSA. Trimming took 5 bases from V and 3 from J; bases not matched to a gene: 22. CDR3 size: 20 residues.

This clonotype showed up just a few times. CDR3 protein: CSARLAGIYNSPLHF. The CDR3 DNA reads as TGCAGTGCTAGGTTGGCAGGGATCTATAATTCACCCCTCCACTTT. The rearrangement joins TRBV20-1 to TRBJ1-6; D is possibly TRBD1 (5 bases). Trimming left V 3 bases short and J 3 bases short, with 12 bases between. The CDR3 contains 15 residues. Looked up from germline, CDR1 is DFQATT and CDR2 is SNEGSKA (reference sequence).

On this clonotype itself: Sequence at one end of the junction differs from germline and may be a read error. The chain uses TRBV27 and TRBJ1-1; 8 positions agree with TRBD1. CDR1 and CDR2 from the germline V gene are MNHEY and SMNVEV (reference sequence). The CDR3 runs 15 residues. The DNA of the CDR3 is TGTGCCAACAGTCCAAGCAGGGGGCGGTACACTGAAGCTTTCTTT. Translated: CANSPSRGRYTEAFF.

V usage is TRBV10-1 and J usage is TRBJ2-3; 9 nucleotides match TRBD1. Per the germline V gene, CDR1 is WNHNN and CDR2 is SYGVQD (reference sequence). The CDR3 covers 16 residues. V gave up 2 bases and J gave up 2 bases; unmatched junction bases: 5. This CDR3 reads CASSEPGQGNTDTQYF. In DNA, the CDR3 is TGCGCCAGCAGTGAGCCGGGACAGGGAAACACAGATACGCAGTATTTT.

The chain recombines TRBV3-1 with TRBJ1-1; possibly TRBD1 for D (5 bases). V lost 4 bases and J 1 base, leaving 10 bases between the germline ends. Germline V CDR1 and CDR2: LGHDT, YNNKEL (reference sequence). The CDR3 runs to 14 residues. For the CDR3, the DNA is TGTGCCAGCAGCCTGGGACCTAAGAACACTGAAGCTTTCTTT. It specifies CASSLGPKNTEAFF.

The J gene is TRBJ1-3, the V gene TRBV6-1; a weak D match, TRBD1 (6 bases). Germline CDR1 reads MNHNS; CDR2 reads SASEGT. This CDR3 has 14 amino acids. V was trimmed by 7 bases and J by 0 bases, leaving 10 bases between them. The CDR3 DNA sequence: TGTGCCAGCAAGGCGGACAGCTCTGGAAACACCATATATTTT. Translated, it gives CASKADSSGNTIYF.

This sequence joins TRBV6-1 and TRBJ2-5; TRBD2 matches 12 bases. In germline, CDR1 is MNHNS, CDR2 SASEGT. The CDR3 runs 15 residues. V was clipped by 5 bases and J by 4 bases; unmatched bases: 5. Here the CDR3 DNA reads TGTGCCAGCAGTCCGGGACTAGCGGGTCGAGAGACCCAGTACTTC. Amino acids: CASSPGLAGRETQYF.

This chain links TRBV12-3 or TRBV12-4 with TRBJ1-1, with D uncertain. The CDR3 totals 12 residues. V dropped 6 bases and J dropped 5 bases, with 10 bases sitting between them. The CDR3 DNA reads TGTGCCAGCAGCTTGACTGATACTGAAGCTTTCTTT. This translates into CASSLTDTEAFF.

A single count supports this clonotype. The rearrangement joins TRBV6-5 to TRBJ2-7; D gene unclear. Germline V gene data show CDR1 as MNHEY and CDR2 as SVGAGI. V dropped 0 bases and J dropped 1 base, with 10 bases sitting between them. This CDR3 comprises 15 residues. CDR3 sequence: CASSYSYPGSYEQYF. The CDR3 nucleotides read TGTGCCAGCAGTTACTCGTACCCTGGGTCCTACGAGCAGTACTTC.

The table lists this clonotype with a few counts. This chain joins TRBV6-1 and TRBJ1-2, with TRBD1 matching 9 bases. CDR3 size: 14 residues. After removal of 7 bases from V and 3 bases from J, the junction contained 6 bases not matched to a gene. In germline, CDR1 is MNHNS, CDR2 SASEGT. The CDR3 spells CASKGTGQHYGYTF. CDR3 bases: TGTGCCAGCAAAGGGACAGGGCAACACTATGGCTACACCTTC.

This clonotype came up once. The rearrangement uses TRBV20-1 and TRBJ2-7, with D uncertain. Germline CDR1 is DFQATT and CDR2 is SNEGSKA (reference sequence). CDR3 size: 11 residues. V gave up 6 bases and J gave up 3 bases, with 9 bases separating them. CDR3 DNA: TGCAGTGCCCCTTTCGGCTACGAGCAGTACTTC. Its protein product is CSAPFGYEQYF.

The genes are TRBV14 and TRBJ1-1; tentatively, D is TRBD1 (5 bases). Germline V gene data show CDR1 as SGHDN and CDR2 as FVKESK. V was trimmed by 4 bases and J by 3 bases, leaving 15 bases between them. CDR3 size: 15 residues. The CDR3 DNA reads TGTGCCAGCAGCCGAGTTGGGGGTGGGGACACTGAAGCTTTCTTT. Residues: CASSRVGGGDTEAFF.

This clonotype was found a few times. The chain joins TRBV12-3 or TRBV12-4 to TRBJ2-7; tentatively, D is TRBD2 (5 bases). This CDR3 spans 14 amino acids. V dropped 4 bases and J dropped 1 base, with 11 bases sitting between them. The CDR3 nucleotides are TGTGCCAGCAGTTCCTTCCGGGGTTCCTACGAGCAGTACTTC. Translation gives CASSSFRGSYEQYF.

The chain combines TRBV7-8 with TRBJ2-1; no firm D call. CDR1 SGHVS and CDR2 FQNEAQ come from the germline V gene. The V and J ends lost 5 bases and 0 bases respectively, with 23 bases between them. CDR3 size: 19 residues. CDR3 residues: CASSPSSPGPTSSYNEQFF. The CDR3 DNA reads TGTGCCAGCAGCCCTAGTTCTCCCGGGCCCACGAGCTCCTACAATGAGCAGTTCTTC.

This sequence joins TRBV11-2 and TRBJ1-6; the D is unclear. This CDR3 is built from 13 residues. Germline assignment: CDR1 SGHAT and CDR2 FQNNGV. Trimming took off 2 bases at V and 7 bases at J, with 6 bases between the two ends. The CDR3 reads CASSLKINSPLHF. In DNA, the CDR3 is TGTGCCAGCAGCTTAAAGATCAATTCACCCCTCCACTTT.

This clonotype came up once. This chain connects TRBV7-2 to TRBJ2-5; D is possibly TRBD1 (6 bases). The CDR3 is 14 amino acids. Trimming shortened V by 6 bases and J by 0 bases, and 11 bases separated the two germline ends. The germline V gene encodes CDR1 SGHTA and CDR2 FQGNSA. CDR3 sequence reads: CASSVGQNQETQYF. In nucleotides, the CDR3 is TGTGCCAGCAGTGTTGGACAGAACCAAGAGACCCAGTACTTC.

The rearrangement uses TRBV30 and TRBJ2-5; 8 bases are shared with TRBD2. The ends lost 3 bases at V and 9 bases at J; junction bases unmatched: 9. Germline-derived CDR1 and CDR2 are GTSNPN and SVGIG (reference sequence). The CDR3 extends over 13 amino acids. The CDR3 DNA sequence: TGTGCCTGGAGCAGCGGGGGAGATAGGGCCCAGTACTTC. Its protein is CAWSSGGDRAQYF.

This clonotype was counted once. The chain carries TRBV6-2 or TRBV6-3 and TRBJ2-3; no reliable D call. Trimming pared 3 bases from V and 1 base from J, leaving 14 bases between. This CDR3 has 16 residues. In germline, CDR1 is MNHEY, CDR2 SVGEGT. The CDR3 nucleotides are TGTGCCAGCAGTTATGGGCACGATGGCCGCACAGATACGCAGTATTTT. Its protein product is CASSYGHDGRTDTQYF.

The CDR3 coding sequence is TGTGCCAGCAGCTCCGGACAGGCTGAAGCTTTCTTT. This sequence encodes CASSSGQAEAFF. This sequence joins TRBV5-4 and TRBJ1-1; TRBD1 matches 7 bases. CDR3 length: 12 amino acids. J was trimmed by 6 bases and V by 3 bases; bases with no gene match: 2. CDR1 is SGHNT and CDR2 is YYREEE in the germline V gene (reference sequence).

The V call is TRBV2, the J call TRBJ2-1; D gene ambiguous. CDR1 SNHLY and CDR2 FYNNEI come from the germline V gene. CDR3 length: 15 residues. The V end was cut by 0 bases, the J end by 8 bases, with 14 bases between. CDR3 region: CASSEASPEVHEQFF. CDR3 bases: TGTGCCAGCAGTGAAGCCTCTCCCGAGGTCCATGAGCAGTTCTTC.

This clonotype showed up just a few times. In DNA form, the CDR3 reads TGTGCCGGAAACCGAGGGCTGGGGGCGAATGGCTACACCTTC. It translates to CAGNRGLGANGYTF. The chain is built from TRBV6-1 and TRBJ1-2, with D tentatively TRBD1 (6 bases). The CDR3 runs to 14 residues. V shed 11 bases and J shed 6 bases, with 22 bases lying between them. Germline assignment: CDR1 MNHNS and CDR2 SASEGT.

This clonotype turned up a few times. The CDR3 loop is CASSLRTGNEKLFF. DNA of the CDR3: TGTGCCAGCAGCTTGCGGACAGGGAATGAAAAACTGTTTTTT. V gene TRBV7-2 combines with J gene TRBJ1-4, with 8 positions matching TRBD1. The germline gives CDR1 SGHTA, CDR2 FQGNSA. J gave up 5 bases and V 3 bases, and 2 bases lay outside the gene matches. The CDR3 is 14 amino acids.

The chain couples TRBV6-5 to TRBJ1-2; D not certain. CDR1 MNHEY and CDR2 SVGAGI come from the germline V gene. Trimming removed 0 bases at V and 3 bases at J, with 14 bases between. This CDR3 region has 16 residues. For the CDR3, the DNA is TGTGCCAGCAGTTACTCGATCCCCCGGGGAGACTATGGCTACACCTTC. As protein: CASSYSIPRGDYGYTF.

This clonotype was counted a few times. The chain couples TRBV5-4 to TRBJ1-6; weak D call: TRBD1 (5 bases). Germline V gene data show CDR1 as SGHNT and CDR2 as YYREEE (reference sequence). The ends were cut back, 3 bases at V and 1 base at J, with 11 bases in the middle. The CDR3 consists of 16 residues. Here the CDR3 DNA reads TGTGCCAGCAGCTCGAGGGGACTGTCCTATAATTCACCCCTCCACTTT. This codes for CASSSRGLSYNSPLHF.